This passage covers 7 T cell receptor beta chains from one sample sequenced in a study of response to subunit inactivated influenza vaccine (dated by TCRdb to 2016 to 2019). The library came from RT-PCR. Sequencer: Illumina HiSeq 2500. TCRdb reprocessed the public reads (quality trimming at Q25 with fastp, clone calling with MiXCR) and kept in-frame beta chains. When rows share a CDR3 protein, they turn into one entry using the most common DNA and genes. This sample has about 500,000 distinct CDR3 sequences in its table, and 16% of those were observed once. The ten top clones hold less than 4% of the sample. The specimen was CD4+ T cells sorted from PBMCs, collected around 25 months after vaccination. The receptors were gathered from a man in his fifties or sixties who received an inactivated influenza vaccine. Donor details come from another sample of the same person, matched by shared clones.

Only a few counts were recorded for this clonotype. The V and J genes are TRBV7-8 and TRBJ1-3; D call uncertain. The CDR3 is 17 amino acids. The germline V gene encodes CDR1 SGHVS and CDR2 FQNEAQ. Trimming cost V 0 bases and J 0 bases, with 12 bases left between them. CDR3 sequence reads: CASSLARVPSSGNTIYF. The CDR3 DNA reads TGTGCCAGCAGCTTAGCAAGGGTACCCTCCTCTGGAAACACCATATATTTT. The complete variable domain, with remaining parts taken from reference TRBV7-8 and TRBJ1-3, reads GAGVSQSPRYKVAKRGQDVALRCDPISGHVSLFWYQQALGQGPEFLTYFQNEAQLDKSGLPSDRFFAERPEGSVSTLKIQRTQQEDSAVYLCASSLARVPSSGNTIYFGEGSWLTVV.

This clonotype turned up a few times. The CDR3, as DNA: TGCGCCAGCAAGGCTAGCGGGGGGCCGGTCACCGGGGAGCTGTTTTTT. This codes for CASKASGGPVTGELFF. The chain employs TRBV10-2 and TRBJ2-2, with 11 bases lining up with TRBD2. CDR1 is WSHSY and CDR2 is SAAADI in the germline V gene. Trimming removed 7 bases from V and 4 bases from J; junction bases left unmatched: 8. The CDR3 loop spans 16 amino acids.

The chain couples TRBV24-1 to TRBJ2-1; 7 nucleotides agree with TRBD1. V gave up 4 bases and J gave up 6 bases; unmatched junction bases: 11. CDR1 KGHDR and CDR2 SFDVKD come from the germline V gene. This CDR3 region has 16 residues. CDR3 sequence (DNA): TGTGCCACCAGTGACGGGACAGCGTATCCCACCAATGAGCAGTTCTTC. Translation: CATSDGTAYPTNEQFF.

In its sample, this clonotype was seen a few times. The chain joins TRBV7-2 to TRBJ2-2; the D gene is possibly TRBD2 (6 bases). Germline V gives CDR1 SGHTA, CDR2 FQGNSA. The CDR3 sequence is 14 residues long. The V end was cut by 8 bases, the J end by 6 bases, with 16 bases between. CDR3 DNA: TGTGCCAGCTTTCACGGGAGCCCCTCCGGGGAGCTGTTTTTT. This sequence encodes CASFHGSPSGELFF.

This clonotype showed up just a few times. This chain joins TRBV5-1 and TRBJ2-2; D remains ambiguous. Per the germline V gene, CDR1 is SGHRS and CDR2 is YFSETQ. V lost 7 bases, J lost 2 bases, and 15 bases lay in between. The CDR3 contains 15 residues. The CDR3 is CASRSPASNTGELFF. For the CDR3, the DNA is TGCGCCAGCCGATCCCCGGCATCAAACACCGGGGAGCTGTTTTTT.

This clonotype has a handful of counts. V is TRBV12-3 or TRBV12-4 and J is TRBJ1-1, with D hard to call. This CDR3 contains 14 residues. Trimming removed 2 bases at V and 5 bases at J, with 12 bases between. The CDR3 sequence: CASSLWSTGTEAFF. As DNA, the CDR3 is TGTGCCAGCAGTTTATGGTCCACGGGGACTGAAGCTTTCTTT.

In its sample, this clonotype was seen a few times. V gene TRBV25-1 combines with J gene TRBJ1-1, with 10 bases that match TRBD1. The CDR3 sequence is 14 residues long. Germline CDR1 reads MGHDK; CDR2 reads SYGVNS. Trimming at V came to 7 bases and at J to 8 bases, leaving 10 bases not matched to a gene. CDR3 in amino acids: CASTGDRGRGEAFF. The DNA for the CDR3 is TGTGCCAGCACCGGGGACAGGGGACGTGGGGAAGCTTTCTTT.